The 13 T cell receptor beta chains reported below all come from one sample, sequenced in a study of T cells expressing NK-cell markers. No DNA is given; TCRdb re-called the 5' RACE reads and lists each CDR3 protein once. Here the sample table reports 500,000 to 700,000 distinct CDR3 sequences. The sample comprised blood T cells: a sorted CD56 or NKG2C T cell subset, CD4+ or CD8+ T cells, or bulk PBMC T cells (not recorded which). The receptors here all came from a man younger than 35 in good health.

This chain uses TRBV5-1 with TRBJ2-3. Germline V gene lookup returns CDR1 SGHRS and CDR2 YFSETQ. CDR3 size: 16 residues. This chain's CDR3 is CASSLGGVGFADTQYF.

V and J are TRBV5-1 and TRBJ2-7; TCRdb indicates TRBD1, and absent DNA this call remains unverified. The CDR3 totals 14 residues. Germline CDR1 is SGHRS and CDR2 is YFSETQ. This CDR3 is CASSFSSGDHEQYF.

This sequence joins TRBV12-3 or TRBV12-4 and TRBJ2-1; with no DNA, the TCRdb D assignment of TRBD2 cannot be verified. The CDR3 spans 15 residues. The CDR3 loop is CASTPPGAGGNEQFF.

V usage is TRBV18 and J usage is TRBJ2-7; lacking DNA, the TRBD1 call made by TCRdb goes unchecked. The CDR3 runs to 16 residues. Germline V gene sequence: CDR1 KGHSH, CDR2 LQKENI. CDR3 amino acids: CASSPTPGGAFYEQYF.

J is TRBJ2-7 and V is TRBV15. The CDR3 has 13 amino acids. Germline CDR1 is LNHNV and CDR2 is YYDKDF (reference sequence). CDR3 sequence reads: CATSTGSSYEQYF.

V usage is TRBV3-1 and J usage is TRBJ1-6; TCRdb outputs TRBD1, but without DNA this stays unchecked. The CDR3 sequence is 16 residues long. Germline V gene data show CDR1 as LGHDT and CDR2 as YNNKEL (reference sequence). CDR3 protein: CASSRSGTGGNSPLHF.

The gene calls are TRBV6-2 or TRBV6-3 and TRBJ2-5; TCRdb calls TRBD1, which cannot be checked without DNA. Germline CDR1 is MNHEY and CDR2 is SVGEGT. The length of the CDR3 is 14 residues. The CDR3 loop reads CASMRQFFQETQYF.

The chain has TRBV7-9 and TRBJ2-7; TCRdb reports TRBD1, a call that lacks DNA to check it against. Germline V lookup: CDR1 SEHNR, CDR2 FQNEAQ (reference sequence). This CDR3 has 15 amino acids. The CDR3 loop is CASSSPDRVSYEQYF.

The chain is built from TRBV5-1 and TRBJ2-7; the TRBD2 assignment by TCRdb is unverifiable without DNA. The CDR3 has 15 residues. Germline CDR1 and CDR2: SGHRS and YFSETQ. The CDR3 protein is CASSPGGRNSYEQYF.

The chain employs TRBV12-3 or TRBV12-4 and TRBJ2-3. The CDR3 totals 13 residues. The CDR3 spells CASSSGLTDTQYF.

CDR3 in amino acids: CASSLEGRVQRETQYF. The chain carries TRBV7-9 and TRBJ2-5; as DNA is missing, the TRBD1 call by TCRdb cannot be tested. This CDR3 is 16 amino acids long. CDR1 is SEHNR and CDR2 is FQNEAQ in the germline V gene (reference sequence).

The chain has TRBV5-1 and TRBJ1-5; without DNA, the TCRdb call of TRBD1 cannot be checked. Germline V gene data show CDR1 as SGHRS and CDR2 as YFSETQ. The CDR3 totals 13 residues. The CDR3 reads CATGDRGNQPQHF.

This chain joins TRBV30 and TRBJ2-2; TCRdb returns TRBD1, unconfirmable since there is no DNA. The CDR3 length is 13 residues. Looked up from germline, CDR1 is GTSNPN and CDR2 is SVGIG (reference sequence). The CDR3 protein is CAWSPQFSGELFF. Together with reference TRBV30 and TRBJ2-2, the CDR3 gives the full variable domain: SQTIHQWPATLVQPVGSPLSLECTVEGTSNPNLYWYRQAAGRGLQLLFYSVGIGQISSEVPQNLSASRPQDRQFILSSKKLLLSDSGFYLCAWSPQFSGELFFGEGSRLTVL.